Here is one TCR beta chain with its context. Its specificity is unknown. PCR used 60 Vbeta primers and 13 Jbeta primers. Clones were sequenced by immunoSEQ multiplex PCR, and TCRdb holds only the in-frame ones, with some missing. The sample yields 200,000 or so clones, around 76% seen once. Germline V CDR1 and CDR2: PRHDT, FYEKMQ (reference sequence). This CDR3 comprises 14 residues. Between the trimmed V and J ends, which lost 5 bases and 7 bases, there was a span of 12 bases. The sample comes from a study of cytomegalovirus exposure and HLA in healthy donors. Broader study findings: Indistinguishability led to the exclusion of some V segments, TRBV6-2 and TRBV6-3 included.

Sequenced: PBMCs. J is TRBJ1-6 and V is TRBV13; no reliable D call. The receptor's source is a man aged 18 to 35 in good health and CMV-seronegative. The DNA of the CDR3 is TGTGCCAGCAGCGCACGGACGGGGAATTCACCCCTCCACTTT. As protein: CASSARTGNSPLHF.